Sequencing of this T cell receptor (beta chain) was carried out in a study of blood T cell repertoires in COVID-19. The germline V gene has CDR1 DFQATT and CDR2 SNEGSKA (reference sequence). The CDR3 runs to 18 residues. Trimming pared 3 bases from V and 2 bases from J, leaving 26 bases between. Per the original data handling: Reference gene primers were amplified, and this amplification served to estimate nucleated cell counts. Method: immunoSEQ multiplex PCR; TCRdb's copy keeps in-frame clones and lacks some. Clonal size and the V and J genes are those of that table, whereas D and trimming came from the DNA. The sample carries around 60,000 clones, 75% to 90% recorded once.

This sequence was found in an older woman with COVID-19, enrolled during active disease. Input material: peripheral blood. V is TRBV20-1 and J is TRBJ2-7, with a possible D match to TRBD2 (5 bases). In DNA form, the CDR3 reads TGCAGTGCTAGTAGTCCCTCCTTAGGTGGGAGAGGAACCTACGAGCAGTACTTC. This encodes CSASSPSLGGRGTYEQYF.